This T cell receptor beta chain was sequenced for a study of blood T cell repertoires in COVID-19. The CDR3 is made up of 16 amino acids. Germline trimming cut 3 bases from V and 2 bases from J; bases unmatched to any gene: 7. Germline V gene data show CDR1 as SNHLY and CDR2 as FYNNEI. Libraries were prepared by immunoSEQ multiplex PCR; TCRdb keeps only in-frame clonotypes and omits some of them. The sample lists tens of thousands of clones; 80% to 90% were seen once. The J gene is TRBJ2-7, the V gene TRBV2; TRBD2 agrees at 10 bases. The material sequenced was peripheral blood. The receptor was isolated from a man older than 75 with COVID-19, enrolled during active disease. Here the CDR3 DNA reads TGTGCCAGCAGTGATGAGGTTAGCGGGGGGACCTACGAGCAGTACTTC. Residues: CASSDEVSGGTYEQYF.